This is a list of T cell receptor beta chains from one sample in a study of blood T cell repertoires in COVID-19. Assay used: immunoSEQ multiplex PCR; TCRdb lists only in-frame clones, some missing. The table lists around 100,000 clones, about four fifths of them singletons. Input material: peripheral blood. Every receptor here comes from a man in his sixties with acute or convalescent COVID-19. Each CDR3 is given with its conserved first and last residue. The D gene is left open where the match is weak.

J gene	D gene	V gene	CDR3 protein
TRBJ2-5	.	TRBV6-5	CASSYSSYQETQYF
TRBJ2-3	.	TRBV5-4	CASSIRQGSTDTQYF
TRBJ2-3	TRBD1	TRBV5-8	CATERQGADTQYF
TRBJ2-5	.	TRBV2	CASKTYLLPEETQYF
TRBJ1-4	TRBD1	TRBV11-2	CASRPTGFGKLFF
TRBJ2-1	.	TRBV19	CASEDLNNEQFF
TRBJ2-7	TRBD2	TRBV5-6	CASSWGLAGVSEQYF
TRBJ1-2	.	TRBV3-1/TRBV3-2	CASSQGSLWSYGYTF
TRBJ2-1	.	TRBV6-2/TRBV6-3	CASSYSAQVEQFF
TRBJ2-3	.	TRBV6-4	CASSNRMEVADTQYF
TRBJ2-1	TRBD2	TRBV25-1	CASSDFLVSGPYNEQFF
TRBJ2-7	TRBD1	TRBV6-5	CASSYRQGIVQYF
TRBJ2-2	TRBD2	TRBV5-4	CASSFSGSRTGELFF
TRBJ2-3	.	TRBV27	CASSFRLDTQYF
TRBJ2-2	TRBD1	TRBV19	CASQLDRAGTGELFF
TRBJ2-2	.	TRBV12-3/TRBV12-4	CASSWRTGELFF
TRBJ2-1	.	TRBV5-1	CASSLTRVNEQFF
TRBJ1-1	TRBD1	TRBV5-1	CASRYRGLGGTEAFF
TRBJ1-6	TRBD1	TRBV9	CASSSKGAASPLHF
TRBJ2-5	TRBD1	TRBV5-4	CASSRGGTGKETQYF